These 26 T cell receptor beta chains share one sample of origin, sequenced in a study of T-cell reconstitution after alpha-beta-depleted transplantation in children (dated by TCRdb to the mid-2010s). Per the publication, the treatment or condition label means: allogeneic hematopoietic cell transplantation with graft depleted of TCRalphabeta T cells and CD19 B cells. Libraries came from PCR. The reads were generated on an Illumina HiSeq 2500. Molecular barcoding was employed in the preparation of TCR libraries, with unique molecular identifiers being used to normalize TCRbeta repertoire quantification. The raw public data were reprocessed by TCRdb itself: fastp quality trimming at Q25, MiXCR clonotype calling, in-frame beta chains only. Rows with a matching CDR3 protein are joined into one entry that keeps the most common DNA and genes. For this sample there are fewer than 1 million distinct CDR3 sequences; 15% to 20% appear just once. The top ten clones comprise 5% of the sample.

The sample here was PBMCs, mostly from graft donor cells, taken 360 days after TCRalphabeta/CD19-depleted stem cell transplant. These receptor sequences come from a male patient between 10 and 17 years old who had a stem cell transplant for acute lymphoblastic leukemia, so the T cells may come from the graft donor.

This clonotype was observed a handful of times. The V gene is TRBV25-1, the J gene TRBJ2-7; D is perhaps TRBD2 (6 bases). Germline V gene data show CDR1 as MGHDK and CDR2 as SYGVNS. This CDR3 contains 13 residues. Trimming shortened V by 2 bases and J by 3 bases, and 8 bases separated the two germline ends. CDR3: CASSEGGIYEQYF. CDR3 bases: TGTGCCAGCAGTGAAGGAGGGATCTACGAGCAGTACTTC.

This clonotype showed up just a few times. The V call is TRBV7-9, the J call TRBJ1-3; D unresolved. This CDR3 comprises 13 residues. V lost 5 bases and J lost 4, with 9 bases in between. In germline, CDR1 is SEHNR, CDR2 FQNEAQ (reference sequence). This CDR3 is CASSPTAGNTIYF. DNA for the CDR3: TGTGCCAGCAGCCCCACAGCAGGAAACACCATATATTTT.

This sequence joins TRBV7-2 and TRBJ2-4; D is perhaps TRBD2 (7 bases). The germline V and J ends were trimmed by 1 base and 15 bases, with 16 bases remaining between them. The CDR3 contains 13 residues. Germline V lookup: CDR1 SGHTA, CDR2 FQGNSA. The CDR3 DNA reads TGTGCCAGCAGCTTAGGGGGGGGGCGCAGTCCGTACTTC. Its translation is CASSLGGGRSPYF.

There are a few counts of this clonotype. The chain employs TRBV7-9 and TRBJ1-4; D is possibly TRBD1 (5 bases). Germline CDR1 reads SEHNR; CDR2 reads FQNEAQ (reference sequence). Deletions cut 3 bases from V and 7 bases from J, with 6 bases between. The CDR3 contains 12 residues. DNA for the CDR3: TGTGCCAGCAGCTTGACAGCTGAAAAACTGTTTTTT. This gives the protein CASSLTAEKLFF.

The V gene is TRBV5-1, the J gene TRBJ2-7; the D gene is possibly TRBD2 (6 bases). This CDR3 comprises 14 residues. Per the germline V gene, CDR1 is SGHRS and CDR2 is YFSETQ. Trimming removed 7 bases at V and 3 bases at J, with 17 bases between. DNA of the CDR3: TGCGCCAGCTTCCCCGTCGGGAGATTCTACGAGCAGTACTTC. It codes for CASFPVGRFYEQYF.

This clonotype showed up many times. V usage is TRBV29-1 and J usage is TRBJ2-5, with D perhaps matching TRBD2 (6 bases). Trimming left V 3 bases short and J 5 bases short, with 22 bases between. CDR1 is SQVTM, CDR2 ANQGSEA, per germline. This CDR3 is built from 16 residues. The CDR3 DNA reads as TGCAGCGTTGAGAAATACCGGGACTTCGACTTTGAGACCCAGTACTTC. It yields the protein CSVEKYRDFDFETQYF. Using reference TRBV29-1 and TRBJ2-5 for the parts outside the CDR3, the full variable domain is SAVISQKPSRDICQRGTSLTIQCQVDSQVTMMFWYRQQPGQSLTLIATANQGSEATYESGFVIDKFPISRPNLTFSTLTVSNMSPEDSSIYLCSVEKYRDFDFETQYFGPGTRLLVL.

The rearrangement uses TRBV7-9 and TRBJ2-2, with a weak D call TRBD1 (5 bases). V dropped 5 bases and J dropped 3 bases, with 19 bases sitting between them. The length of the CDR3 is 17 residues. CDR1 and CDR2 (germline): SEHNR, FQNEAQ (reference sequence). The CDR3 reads CASSPGLWGQDTGELFF. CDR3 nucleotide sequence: TGTGCCAGCAGCCCAGGTCTTTGGGGCCAGGACACCGGGGAGCTGTTTTTT.

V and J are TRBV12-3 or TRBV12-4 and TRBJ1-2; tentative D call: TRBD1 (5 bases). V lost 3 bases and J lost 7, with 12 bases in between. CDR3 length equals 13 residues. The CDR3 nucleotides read TGTGCCAGCAGTTTCCCACAGGCGGGTGGCTACACCTTC. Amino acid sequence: CASSFPQAGGYTF.

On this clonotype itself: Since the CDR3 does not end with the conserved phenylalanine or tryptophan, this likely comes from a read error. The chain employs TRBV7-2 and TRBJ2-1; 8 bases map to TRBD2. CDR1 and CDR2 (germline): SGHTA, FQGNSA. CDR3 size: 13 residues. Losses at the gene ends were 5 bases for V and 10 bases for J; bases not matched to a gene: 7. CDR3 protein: CASSGGRYLEQFY. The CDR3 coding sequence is TGTGCCAGCAGCGGCGGGAGGTACCTCGAGCAGTTCTAC.

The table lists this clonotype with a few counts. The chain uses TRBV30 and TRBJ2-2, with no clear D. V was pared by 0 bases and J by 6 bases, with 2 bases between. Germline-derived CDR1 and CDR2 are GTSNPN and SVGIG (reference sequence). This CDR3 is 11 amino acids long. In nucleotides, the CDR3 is TGTGCCTGGAGTGTGGCCGGGGAGCTGTTTTTT. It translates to CAWSVAGELFF.

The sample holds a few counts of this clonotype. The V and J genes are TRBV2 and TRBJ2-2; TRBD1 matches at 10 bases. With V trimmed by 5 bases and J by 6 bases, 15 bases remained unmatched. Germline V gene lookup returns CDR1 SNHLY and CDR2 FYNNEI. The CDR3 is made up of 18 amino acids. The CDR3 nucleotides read TGTGCCAGCAGTCCCTGGTTACTGACAGGGGGCGTGCCCGGGGAGCTGTTTTTT. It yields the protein CASSPWLLTGGVPGELFF.

CDR3 nucleotides: TGCGCCAGCAGCTTGGCAGAGATTAGTATGAACACTGAAGCTTTCTTT. Translating it yields CASSLAEISMNTEAFF. The gene calls are TRBV5-1 and TRBJ1-1; D remains unclear. The CDR3 runs to 16 residues. V was pared by 0 bases and J by 0 bases, with 12 bases between. In germline, CDR1 is SGHRS, CDR2 YFSETQ.

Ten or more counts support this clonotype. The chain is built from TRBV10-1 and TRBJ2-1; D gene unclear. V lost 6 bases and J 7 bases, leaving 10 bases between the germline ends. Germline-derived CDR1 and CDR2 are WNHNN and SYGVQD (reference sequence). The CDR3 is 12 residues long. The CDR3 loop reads CASSVEANEQFF. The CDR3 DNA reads TGCGCCAGCAGCGTTGAGGCAAATGAGCAGTTCTTC.

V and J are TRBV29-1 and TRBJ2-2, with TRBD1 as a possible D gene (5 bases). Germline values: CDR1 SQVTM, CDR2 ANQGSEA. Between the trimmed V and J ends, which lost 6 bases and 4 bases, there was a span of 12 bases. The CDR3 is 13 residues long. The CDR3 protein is CSVADSITGELFF. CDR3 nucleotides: TGCAGCGTCGCCGACAGTATCACCGGGGAGCTGTTTTTT.

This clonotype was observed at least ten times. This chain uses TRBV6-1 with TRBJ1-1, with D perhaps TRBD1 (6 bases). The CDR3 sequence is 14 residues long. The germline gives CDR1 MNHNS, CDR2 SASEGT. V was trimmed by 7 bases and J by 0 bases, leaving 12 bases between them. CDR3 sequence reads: CASTKQGMNTEAFF. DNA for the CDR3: TGTGCCAGCACCAAACAGGGAATGAACACTGAAGCTTTCTTT.

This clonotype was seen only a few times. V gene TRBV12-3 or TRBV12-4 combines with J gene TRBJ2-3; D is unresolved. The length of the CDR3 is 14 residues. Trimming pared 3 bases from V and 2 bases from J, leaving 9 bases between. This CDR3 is CASSLGTDTDTQYF. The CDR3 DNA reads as TGTGCCAGCAGTTTGGGAACAGACACAGATACGCAGTATTTT.

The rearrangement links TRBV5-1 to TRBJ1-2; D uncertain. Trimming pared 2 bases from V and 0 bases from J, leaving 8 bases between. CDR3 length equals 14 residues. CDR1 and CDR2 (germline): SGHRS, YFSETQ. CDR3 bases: TGCGCCAGCAGCTTATGGTCAGCTAACTATGGCTACACCTTC. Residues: CASSLWSANYGYTF.

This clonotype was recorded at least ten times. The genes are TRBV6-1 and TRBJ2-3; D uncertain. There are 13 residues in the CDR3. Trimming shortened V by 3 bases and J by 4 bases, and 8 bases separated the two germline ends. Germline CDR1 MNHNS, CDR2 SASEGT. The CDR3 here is CASSDLGADTQYF. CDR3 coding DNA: TGTGCCAGCAGTGATTTGGGTGCAGATACGCAGTATTTT.

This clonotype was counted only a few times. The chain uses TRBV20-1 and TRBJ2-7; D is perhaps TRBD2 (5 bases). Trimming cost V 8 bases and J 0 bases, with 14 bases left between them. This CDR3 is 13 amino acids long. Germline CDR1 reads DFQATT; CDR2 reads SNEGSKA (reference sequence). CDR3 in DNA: TGCAGTCAAAAAGCGGAAAGCTCCTACGAGCAGTACTTC. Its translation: CSQKAESSYEQYF.

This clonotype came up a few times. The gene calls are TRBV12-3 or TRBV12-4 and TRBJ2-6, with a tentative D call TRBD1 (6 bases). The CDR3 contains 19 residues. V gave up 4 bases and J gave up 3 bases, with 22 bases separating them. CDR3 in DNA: TGTGCCAGCAGTTCGTCCACTCTGGGGGCCGCTTTTGGGGCCAACGTCCTGACTTTC. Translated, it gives CASSSSTLGAAFGANVLTF.

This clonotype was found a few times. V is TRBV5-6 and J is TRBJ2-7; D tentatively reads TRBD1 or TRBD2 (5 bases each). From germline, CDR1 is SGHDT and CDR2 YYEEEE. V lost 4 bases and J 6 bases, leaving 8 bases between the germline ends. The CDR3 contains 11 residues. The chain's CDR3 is CASSVGVEQYF. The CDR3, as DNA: TGTGCCAGCAGCGTGGGGGTCGAGCAGTACTTC.

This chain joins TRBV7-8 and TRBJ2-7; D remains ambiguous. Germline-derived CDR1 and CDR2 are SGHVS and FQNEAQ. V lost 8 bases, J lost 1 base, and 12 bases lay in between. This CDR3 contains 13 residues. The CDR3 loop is CASSSKQSYEQYF. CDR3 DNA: TGTGCCAGCTCCTCAAAGCAGTCCTACGAGCAGTACTTC.

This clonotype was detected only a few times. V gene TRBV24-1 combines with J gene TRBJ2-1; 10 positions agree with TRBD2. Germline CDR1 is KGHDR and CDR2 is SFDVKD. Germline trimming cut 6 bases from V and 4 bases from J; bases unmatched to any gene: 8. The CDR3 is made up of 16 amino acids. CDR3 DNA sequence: TGTGCCACCAGTCCCGGAGAGCGGGAGGGATACAATGAGCAGTTCTTC. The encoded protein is CATSPGEREGYNEQFF.

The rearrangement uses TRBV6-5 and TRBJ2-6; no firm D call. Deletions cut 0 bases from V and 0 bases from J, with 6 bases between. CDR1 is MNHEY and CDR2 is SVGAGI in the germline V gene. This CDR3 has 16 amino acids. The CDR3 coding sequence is TGTGCCAGCAGTTACTCTGTCCTCTCTGGGGCCAACGTCCTGACTTTC. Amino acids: CASSYSVLSGANVLTF.

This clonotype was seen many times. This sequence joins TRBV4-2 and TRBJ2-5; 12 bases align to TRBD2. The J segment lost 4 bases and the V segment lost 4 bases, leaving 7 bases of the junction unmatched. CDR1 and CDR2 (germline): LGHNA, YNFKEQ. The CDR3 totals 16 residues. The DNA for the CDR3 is TGTGCCAGCAGCCTCAGACTAGCGGGAGAAGGAGAGACCCAGTACTTC. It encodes CASSLRLAGEGETQYF.

As DNA, the CDR3 is TGTGCCAGCAGTTCCTCCGGGAGGACACAAGAAAAACTGTTTTTT. As protein: CASSSSGRTQEKLFF. V and J are TRBV6-2 or TRBV6-3 and TRBJ1-4, with D perhaps TRBD1 (5 bases). V was cut by 4 bases and J by 8 bases, with 17 bases left in between. Germline V gives CDR1 MNHEY, CDR2 SVGEGT. This CDR3 is built from 15 residues.